The present T cell receptor beta chain was sequenced within a study of T cells in Graves' hyperthyroidism and ophthalmopathy. Study results and caveats: Most thyroid clonotypes expanded above 0.001 appeared in blood too.

This clonotype was detected a few times. Its matching antigen is unknown. There were TCR beta CDR3 regions amplified from RNA transcripts. Researchers ran a first-round RT-PCR on the TCR CDR3 using the HTBI primer set. MiXCR was run by TCRdb on the multiplex PCR reads, yielding one entry per CDR3 protein. The table shows 500,000 to 750,000 distinct CDR3 sequences, with about 43% occurring only once. Each patient was aged 18 to 65 and had newly diagnosed hyperthyroidism of under 2 months' duration. Uncontrolled infection, other autoimmune disease, pregnancy or lactation excluded patients. Sequencing input: peripheral blood or thyroid tissue (not recorded which). The sequence was collected from a young woman with Graves' hyperthyroidism.

CDR3 region: CATSRGTVSYEQPQHF. In nucleotides, the CDR3 is TGTGCCACCAGCAGAGGGACGGTCTCCTACGAGCAGCCCCAGCATTTT. The chain employs TRBV15 and TRBJ1-5; no firm D call. This CDR3 comprises 16 residues. Deletions cut 1 base from V and 7 bases from J, with 17 bases between. CDR1 is LNHNV and CDR2 is YYDKDF in the germline V gene (reference sequence).